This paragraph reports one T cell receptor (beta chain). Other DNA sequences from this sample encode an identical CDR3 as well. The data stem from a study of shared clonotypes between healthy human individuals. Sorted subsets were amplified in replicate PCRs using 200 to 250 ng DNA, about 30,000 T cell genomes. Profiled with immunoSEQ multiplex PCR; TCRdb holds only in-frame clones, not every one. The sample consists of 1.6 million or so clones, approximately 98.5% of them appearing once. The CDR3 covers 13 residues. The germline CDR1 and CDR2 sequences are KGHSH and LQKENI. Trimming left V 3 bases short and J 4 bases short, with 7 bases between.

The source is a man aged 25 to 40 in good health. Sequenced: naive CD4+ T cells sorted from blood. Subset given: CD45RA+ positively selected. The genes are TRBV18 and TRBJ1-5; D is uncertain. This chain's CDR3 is CASSPDGNQPQHF. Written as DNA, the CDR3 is TGTGCCAGCTCACCGGACGGGAATCAGCCCCAGCATTTT. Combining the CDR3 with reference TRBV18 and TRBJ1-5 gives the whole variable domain NAGVMQNPRHLVRRRGQEARLRCSPMKGHSHVYWYRQLPEEGLKFMVYLQKENIIDESGMPKERFSAEFPKEGPSILRIQQVVRGDSAAYFCASSPDGNQPQHFGDGTRLSIL.